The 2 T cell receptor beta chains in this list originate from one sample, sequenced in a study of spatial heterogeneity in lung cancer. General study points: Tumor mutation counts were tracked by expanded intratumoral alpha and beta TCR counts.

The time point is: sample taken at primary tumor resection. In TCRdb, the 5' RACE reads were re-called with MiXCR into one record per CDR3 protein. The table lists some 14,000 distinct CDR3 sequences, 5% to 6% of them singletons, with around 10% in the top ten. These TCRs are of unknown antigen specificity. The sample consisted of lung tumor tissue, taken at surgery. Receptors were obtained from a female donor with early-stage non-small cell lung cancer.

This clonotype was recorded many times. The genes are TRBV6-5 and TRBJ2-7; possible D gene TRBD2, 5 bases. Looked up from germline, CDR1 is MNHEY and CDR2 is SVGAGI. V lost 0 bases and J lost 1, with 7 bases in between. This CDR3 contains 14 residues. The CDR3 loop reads CASSYSRESYEQYF. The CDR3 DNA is TGTGCCAGCAGTTACTCGAGGGAATCCTACGAGCAGTACTTC.

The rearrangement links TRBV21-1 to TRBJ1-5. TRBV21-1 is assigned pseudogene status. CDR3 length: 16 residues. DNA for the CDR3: TGTGCCAGCAAACTGGCGAGGCAGGGCGAAAATCAGCCCCAGCATTTT. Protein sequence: CASKLARQGENQPQHF.